This T cell receptor (beta chain) originates from a study of beta chain features in type 1 diabetes. Overall study findings and caveats: Patients showed naive, central memory and Treg TCRB repertoires that appeared more similar than those of healthy donors.

Expressed TCRB transcripts were sequenced because the isolated RNA had all been reverse transcribed beforehand. Here immunoSEQ multiplex PCR was the method, and the copy in TCRdb shows in-frame clones only, minus some. The sample shows about 160,000 clones, less than 9.5% of them seen only once. This clone was counted between two and nine times. The antigen is unknown. Via CD45RO/CCR7/CD25/CD127/CD95/CD27, cells of the CD4+ naive, central memory, regulatory and stem cell-like memory subsets were sorted. The germline CDR1 and CDR2 sequences are SGHTA and FQGNSA. The CDR3 loop spans 16 amino acids. Germline trimming cut 1 base from V and 5 bases from J; bases unmatched to any gene: 7.

The sequence came from a woman under 30 in good health. The rearrangement links TRBV7-2 to TRBJ2-3; 9 bases map to TRBD2. Source material: central memory CD4+ T cells from blood. The DNA for the CDR3 is TGTGCCAGCAGCTTAGTTTGGGGTAGCGGGAGAGATACGCAGTATTTT. As protein: CASSLVWGSGRDTQYF.